The 19 T cell receptor beta chains listed next were all sequenced from one sample in a study of T cells in Graves' hyperthyroidism and ophthalmopathy. TCR beta CDR3 regions were amplified from RNA transcripts. With the HTBI primer set, the TCR CDR3 went through a first round of RT-PCR. TCRdb reprocessed the multiplex PCR reads via MiXCR and lists one record per CDR3 protein. The sample yields around 300,000 distinct CDR3 sequences, roughly 13% seen once. Material for sequencing was blood. The origin of the receptors is a young woman with Graves' hyperthyroidism.

This clonotype was counted many times. The V and J genes are TRBV6-1 and TRBJ1-1; TRBD1 agrees at 8 bases. V was clipped by 4 bases and J by 2 bases; unmatched bases: 9. The CDR3 consists of 16 residues. Germline V lookup: CDR1 MNHNS, CDR2 SASEGT. The CDR3 sequence is CASSGRGQGYNTEAFF. The DNA for the CDR3 is TGTGCCAGCAGTGGTCGAGGACAGGGCTATAACACTGAAGCTTTCTTT.

This sequence joins TRBV25-1 and TRBJ1-6, with D unclear. Germline-derived CDR1 and CDR2 are MGHDK and SYGVNS. With 4 bases removed from V and 7 bases from J, the gap between germline ends came to 11 bases. The CDR3 totals 14 residues. In DNA form, the CDR3 reads TGTGCCAGCAGTGTTTACGGGATAAATTCACCCCTCCACTTT. It translates to CASSVYGINSPLHF.

This chain joins TRBV25-1 and TRBJ2-2; D is perhaps TRBD1 or TRBD2 (5 bases each). V lost 2 bases and J 0 bases, leaving 10 bases between the germline ends. Germline CDR1 MGHDK, CDR2 SYGVNS. CDR3 length equals 16 residues. The CDR3 region is CASSERRGPNTGELFF. The CDR3, as DNA: TGTGCCAGCAGTGAACGCCGGGGCCCGAACACCGGGGAGCTGTTTTTT.

This clonotype was seen at least ten times. The V call is TRBV10-3, the J call TRBJ2-7; maybe TRBD1 (6 bases). There are 14 residues in the CDR3. The germline CDR1 and CDR2 sequences are ENHRY and SYGVKD. Trimming stripped 6 bases from V and 0 bases from J, with 12 bases between. For the CDR3, the DNA is TGTGCCATCAGGGCAACAGGGAGCTCCTACGAGCAGTACTTC. Translated, it gives CAIRATGSSYEQYF.

The V and J genes are TRBV4-3 and TRBJ2-4; the D gene is possibly TRBD2 (5 bases). CDR1 LGHNA and CDR2 YSLEER come from the germline V gene. The ends were cut back, 0 bases at V and 6 bases at J, with 9 bases in the middle. There are 14 residues in the CDR3. CDR3 sequence: CASSQDTGTNIQYF. The CDR3 DNA is TGCGCCAGCAGCCAAGACACGGGAACAAACATTCAGTACTTC.

This clonotype was observed at least ten times. The J gene is TRBJ2-1, the V gene TRBV12-3 or TRBV12-4; 7 bases align to TRBD1. Trimming cost V 3 bases and J 6 bases; bases outside gene matches: 5. This CDR3 has 14 amino acids. The CDR3 coding sequence is TGTGCCAGCAGTTTGGAGACAGGGTCCAATGAGCAGTTCTTC. This translates into CASSLETGSNEQFF.

This clonotype was seen at least ten times. The chain uses TRBV7-2 and TRBJ1-5; a possible D gene is TRBD1 (6 bases). Trimming took off 5 bases at V and 5 bases at J, with 13 bases between the two ends. Germline CDR1 SGHTA, CDR2 FQGNSA. The CDR3 totals 14 residues. The CDR3 is CASSLQGRYQPQHF. CDR3 nucleotide sequence: TGTGCCAGCAGCCTACAGGGTCGGTATCAGCCCCAGCATTTT.

About this clonotype: Being one base from a much bigger clone, this may be a read error. The chain has TRBV20-1 and TRBJ2-3; D is perhaps TRBD2 (6 bases). The CDR3 totals 18 residues. The V gene lost 4 bases and the J gene lost 2 bases, with 25 bases spanning the gap. Germline V CDR1 and CDR2: DFQATT, SNEGSKA (reference sequence). CDR3 residues: CSATTPGLFINFTDTQYF. CDR3 nucleotide sequence: TGCAGTGCTACCACGCCGGGACTGTTCATTAACTTCACAGATACGCAGTATTTT.

This clonotype has a handful of counts. This chain links TRBV19 with TRBJ2-1; 10 bases fit TRBD1. This CDR3 comprises 17 residues. V was clipped by 1 base and J by 6 bases; unmatched bases: 9. The germline CDR1 and CDR2 sequences are LNHDA and SQIVND (reference sequence). CDR3 sequence (DNA): TGTGCCAGTAGTATAGTAGTTTTAAGGGACAGGGGCAATGAGCAGTTCTTC. Translated: CASSIVVLRDRGNEQFF.

Only a few counts were recorded for this clonotype. The V call is TRBV12-3 or TRBV12-4, the J call TRBJ2-5, with D tentatively TRBD1 or TRBD2 (5 bases each). Trimming stripped 6 bases from V and 0 bases from J, with 11 bases between. CDR3 size: 14 residues. This chain's CDR3 is CASRTGLDQETQYF. For the CDR3, the DNA is TGTGCCAGCAGAACAGGACTGGACCAAGAGACCCAGTACTTC.

This clonotype was observed at least ten times. J is TRBJ1-1 and V is TRBV2, with 9 bases aligning to TRBD1. With V trimmed by 2 bases and J by 3 bases, 4 bases remained unmatched. The germline V gene has CDR1 SNHLY and CDR2 FYNNEI. The CDR3 is made up of 15 amino acids. The CDR3 region has the DNA TGTGCCAGCAGTGAATGGGACAGGGTCGACACTGAAGCTTTCTTT. Its protein product is CASSEWDRVDTEAFF.

The sample holds a few counts of this clonotype. The J gene is TRBJ2-2, the V gene TRBV6-2 or TRBV6-3; 7 positions agree with TRBD1. With V trimmed by 0 bases and J by 8 bases, 3 bases remained unmatched. Germline V gene lookup returns CDR1 MNHEY and CDR2 SVGEGT. CDR3 length: 14 residues. The CDR3, as DNA: TGTGCCAGCAGTTACTCAGGGGGCGCAGGGGAGCTGTTTTTT. Translated: CASSYSGGAGELFF.

This clonotype was recorded at least ten times. This rearrangement joins TRBV30 to TRBJ1-1, with 9 bases aligning to TRBD1. CDR1 GTSNPN and CDR2 SVGIG come from the germline V gene (reference sequence). The ends lost 3 bases at V and 11 bases at J; junction bases unmatched: 7. The CDR3 totals 12 residues. DNA for the CDR3: TGTGCCTGGAGCCGGGACAGGGTCTCGGCTTTCTTT. It encodes CAWSRDRVSAFF.

This chain uses TRBV5-4 with TRBJ2-2, with TRBD2 matching 11 bases. Trimming took 0 bases from V and 3 from J; bases not matched to a gene: 1. The germline V gene has CDR1 SGHNT and CDR2 YYREEE (reference sequence). The CDR3 totals 16 residues. CDR3 sequence: CASSLGLAGYTGELFF. DNA for the CDR3: TGTGCCAGCAGCTTGGGACTAGCGGGATACACCGGGGAGCTGTTTTTT.

The chain carries TRBV3-1 and TRBJ2-1; tentatively, D is TRBD1 (5 bases). There are 12 residues in the CDR3. The germline CDR1 and CDR2 sequences are LGHDT and YNNKEL (reference sequence). V gave up 0 bases and J gave up 9 bases, with 6 bases separating them. The CDR3 protein is CASSQDDSEQFF. The CDR3 DNA is TGTGCCAGCAGCCAAGACGACAGTGAGCAGTTCTTC.

The chain joins TRBV20-1 to TRBJ1-1, with D tentatively TRBD1 (6 bases). Per germline, CDR1 DFQATT and CDR2 SNEGSKA (reference sequence). There are 14 residues in the CDR3. Trimming took 1 base from V and 1 from J, leaving 10 bases between them. In nucleotides, the CDR3 is TGCAGTGCTAGAGCACCAGGGGCGAACACTGAAGCTTTCTTT. Translation gives CSARAPGANTEAFF.

This clonotype came up a few times. The chain combines TRBV2 with TRBJ2-7, with 11 bases that match TRBD1. Germline V gene lookup returns CDR1 SNHLY and CDR2 FYNNEI. V lost 3 bases and J lost 8; bases outside the gene matches: 0. The CDR3 extends over 12 amino acids. The DNA for the CDR3 is TGTGCCAGCAGTGAGGACAGGGGGCAGCAGTACTTC. Amino acid sequence: CASSEDRGQQYF.

This clonotype was picked up a small number of times. V usage is TRBV6-1 and J usage is TRBJ2-1; TRBD2 matches at 7 bases. This CDR3 comprises 17 residues. V lost 6 bases and J lost 3; bases outside the gene matches: 14. Germline lookup yields CDR1 MNHNS and CDR2 SASEGT. The CDR3: CASRTRPKERGYNEQFF. The DNA of the CDR3 is TGTGCCAGCAGGACGCGACCCAAGGAGCGGGGCTACAATGAGCAGTTCTTC.

This clonotype has at least ten counts. This chain links TRBV12-3 or TRBV12-4 with TRBJ1-1; no reliable D call. The CDR3 extends over 14 amino acids. Trimming removed 7 bases at V and 4 bases at J, with 16 bases between. CDR3 in DNA: TGTGCCAGCATCGCTCGGCAGGTGATCACTGAAGCTTTCTTT. Protein product: CASIARQVITEAFF.